These 5 T cell receptor beta chains share one sample of origin, sequenced in a study of OX40 agonist ivuxolimab in advanced cancers. Assay used: immunoSEQ multiplex PCR; TCRdb lists only in-frame clones, some missing. The sample lists more than 55,000 clones, approximately 85% occurring once. The material was CD4+ or CD8+ T cells sorted from blood, obtained in a trial of the OX40 agonist ivuxolimab. These receptors came from an adult with an advanced solid tumor such as melanoma, head and neck, liver or kidney cancer.

The chain has TRBV11-2 and TRBJ2-3, with D possibly called TRBD1 or TRBD2 (6 bases each). V was clipped by 5 bases and J by 3 bases, with 12 bases between them. The CDR3 is 14 amino acids. From germline, CDR1 is SGHAT and CDR2 FQNNGV. The CDR3 protein is CASSTLGGTDTQYF. The CDR3 region has the DNA TGTGCCAGCAGCACTCTAGGGGGGACAGATACGCAGTATTTT.

The chain has TRBV6-1 and TRBJ1-1; 7 bases are a match to TRBD1. The CDR3 extends over 15 amino acids. In germline, CDR1 is MNHNS, CDR2 SASEGT. Unmatched junction bases numbered 7, after V lost 0 bases and J lost 6 bases. CDR3 nucleotide sequence: TGTGCCAGCAGTGAAGCTCCGGGAGGGGGCGCTGAAGCTTTCTTT. This sequence encodes CASSEAPGGGAEAFF.

This clone has just one count. The chain is built from TRBV9 and TRBJ1-6; 8 positions match TRBD1. CDR1 is SGDLS, CDR2 YYNGEE, per germline. The CDR3 consists of 19 residues. J was trimmed by 0 bases and V by 0 bases; bases with no gene match: 8. The CDR3 sequence: CASSVEDRTGSSYNSPLHF. CDR3 DNA sequence: TGTGCCAGCAGCGTAGAGGATCGGACAGGGAGCTCCTATAATTCACCCCTCCACTTT.

The chain carries TRBV27 and TRBJ2-1; 9 bases are a match to TRBD1. The V segment lost 1 base and the J segment 1 base; nucleotides outside the gene matches: 2. The V gene's germline CDR1 is MNHEY and CDR2 SMNVEV (reference sequence). The CDR3 runs 16 residues. The CDR3 is CASSLWDRASYNEQFF. CDR3 coding DNA: TGTGCCAGCAGTTTATGGGACAGGGCGTCCTACAATGAGCAGTTCTTC.

The chain carries TRBV6-1 and TRBJ2-2; D call uncertain. Trimming cost V 6 bases and J 2 bases, with 13 bases left between them. The length of the CDR3 is 15 residues. Germline CDR1 reads MNHNS; CDR2 reads SASEGT. The CDR3 coding sequence is TGTGCCAGCAGCCCAACACGGGTTAACACCGGGGAGCTGTTTTTT. Amino acid sequence: CASSPTRVNTGELFF.